This is a list of T cell receptor beta chains from one sample in a study of T cell responses to AZD1222 COVID-19 vaccine. Profiled with immunoSEQ multiplex PCR; TCRdb holds only in-frame clones, not every one. Of 100,000 to 120,000 clones listed, over 75% are singletons. The starting material was peripheral blood, obtained on day 0 of AZD1222 vaccination. These receptors originate from an adult in good health. CDR3s include the opening cysteine and the closing phenylalanine or tryptophan. A D gene is named only where the DNA matches it firmly. Some rows have no size entry. The others give once, few or many, or a class for an expanded clone.

>.|18|TRBD1|TRBJ1-1|TRBV18
CASSPRRAQGGMGTEAFF
TGTGCCAGCTCACCACGAAGGGCGCAGGGGGGGATGGGGACTGAAGCTTTCTTT
>few|14|TRBD1|TRBJ1-1|TRBV28
CASSPWDRDTEAFF
TGTGCCAGCAGTCCATGGGACAGGGATACTGAAGCTTTCTTT
>.|12|.|TRBJ2-5|TRBV3-1/TRBV3-2
CASSQDGTTQYF
TGTGCCAGCAGCCAAGATGGAACGACCCAGTACTTC
>.|16|.|TRBJ2-2|TRBV18
CASSRQGLPDTGELFF
TGTGCCAGCTCACGGCAGGGATTACCGGACACCGGGGAGCTGTTTTTT
>.|14|TRBD1|TRBJ1-1|TRBV6-5
CASSYRRGSSEAFF
TGTGCCAGCAGTTACCGCAGGGGGTCGAGTGAAGCTTTCTTT
>.|15|.|TRBJ1-6|TRBV28
CASRGGTIRNSPLHF
TGTGCCAGCAGGGGGGGTACGATCCGTAATTCACCCCTCCACTTT
>.|16|.|TRBJ2-7|TRBV6-2/TRBV6-3
CASSPGDYSPSYEQYF
TGTGCCAGCAGTCCAGGCGATTACAGCCCTTCCTACGAGCAGTACTTC
>.|16|.|TRBJ2-1|TRBV7-6
CASSEAVDSSYNEQFF
TGTGCCAGCAGCGAAGCAGTGGACAGTTCCTACAATGAGCAGTTCTTC
>few|13|.|TRBJ2-7|TRBV7-9
CASSSRATYEQYF
TGTGCCAGCAGCTCCCGGGCCACCTACGAGCAGTACTTC
>.|14|TRBD1|TRBJ1-2|TRBV19
CASSLRQGYYGYTF
TGTGCCAGTAGTTTGAGACAGGGGTACTATGGCTACACCTTC
>.|15|TRBD1|TRBJ1-6|TRBV29-1
CSATTGSSYNSPLHF
TGCAGCGCTACGACAGGGAGCTCCTATAATTCACCCCTCCACTTT
>.|15|TRBD1|TRBJ1-1|TRBV3-1/TRBV3-2
CASSPWDRQNTEAFF
TGTGCCAGCAGCCCTTGGGACAGGCAGAACACTGAAGCTTTCTTT
>.|14|.|TRBJ2-2|TRBV7-9
CASSPQVVTGELFF
TGTGCCAGCAGCCCCCAGGTAGTAACCGGGGAGCTGTTTTTT
>.|13|.|TRBJ2-5|TRBV28
CASSLPEQGPQYF
TGTGCCAGCAGCTTACCAGAGCAGGGGCCCCAGTACTTC
>once|15|TRBD1|TRBJ2-3|TRBV6-7
CASSPRDRGRDTQYF
TGTGCCAGCAGTCCCCGGGACAGGGGCAGAGATACGCAGTATTTT
>.|17|.|TRBJ1-1|TRBV4-1
CASSPTQFLLMNTEAFF
TGCGCCAGCTCCCCTACTCAGTTTCTACTTATGAACACTGAAGCTTTCTTT
>.|14|.|TRBJ2-1|TRBV20-1
CSASSSGPYNEQFF
TGCAGTGCTAGTTCCAGCGGGCCTTACAATGAGCAGTTCTTC
>.|14|.|TRBJ1-1|TRBV28
CASSLGGLNTEAFF
TGTGCCAGCAGTTTGGGGGGCCTGAACACTGAAGCTTTCTTT
>.|15|.|TRBJ2-1|TRBV28
CASSFSPSRGNEQFF
TGTGCCAGCAGTTTCTCCCCGAGTAGGGGCAATGAGCAGTTCTTC
>.|17|TRBD1|TRBJ1-5|TRBV27
CASRAPRTGWWDQPQHF
TGTGCCAGCAGGGCCCCTAGGACAGGGTGGTGGGATCAGCCCCAGCATTTT
>few|14|TRBD1|TRBJ1-4|TRBV18
CASGADREGEKLFF
TGTGCCAGCGGCGCCGACAGGGAAGGGGAAAAACTGTTTTTT
>.|16|TRBD1|TRBJ1-2|TRBV3-1/TRBV3-2
CASSLHGQGESVGYTF
TGTGCCAGCAGCCTGCATGGGCAGGGGGAGTCGGTTGGCTACACCTTC
>many|15|TRBD2|TRBJ2-7|TRBV27
CASRVTSGTTYEQYF
TGTGCCAGCAGGGTGACTAGCGGGACTACCTACGAGCAGTACTTC
>.|12|.|TRBJ2-7|TRBV6-2/TRBV6-3
CASSFPPYEQYF
TGTGCCAGCAGTTTCCCCCCCTACGAGCAGTACTTC
>.|13|.|TRBJ1-2|TRBV2
CASSAGRRYGYTF
TGTGCCAGCAGCGCGGGACGGCGGTATGGCTACACCTTC
>.|17|.|TRBJ2-1|TRBV29-1
CSVEAAARGGSYNEQFF
TGCAGCGTTGAAGCCGCGGCCAGGGGAGGGTCCTACAATGAGCAGTTCTTC
>.|16|.|TRBJ1-3|TRBV4-3
CASSKENWASGNTIYF
TGCGCCAGCAGCAAAGAGAATTGGGCCTCTGGAAACACCATATATTTT
>.|13|TRBD1|TRBJ1-2|TRBV6-5
CASRLRTGGGYTF
TGTGCCAGCAGATTAAGGACAGGCGGGGGCTACACCTTC
>.|16|TRBD1|TRBJ1-6|TRBV27
CASSLAQGAYNSPLHF
TGTGCCAGCAGTTTAGCCCAGGGGGCCTATAATTCACCCCTCCACTTT
>.|12|.|TRBJ2-7|TRBV5-4
CASSFVGHEQYF
TGTGCCAGCAGCTTCGTAGGGCACGAGCAGTACTTC
>.|15|.|TRBJ1-5|TRBV28
CASSLNTGRNQPQHF
TGTGCCAGCAGCCTAAACACAGGGCGAAATCAGCCCCAGCATTTT
>few|14|.|TRBJ2-5|TRBV18
CASSQQGAQETQYF
TGTGCCAGCTCACAACAGGGCGCACAAGAGACCCAGTACTTC
>.|16|TRBD2|TRBJ2-3|TRBV20-1
CSAIDETSGTADTQYF
TGCAGTGCTATTGATGAGACTAGCGGGACTGCAGATACGCAGTATTTT
>.|15|.|TRBJ2-5|TRBV9
CASSENQGSQETQYF
TGTGCCAGCAGCGAGAATCAGGGTTCCCAAGAGACCCAGTACTTC
>.|22|TRBD2|TRBJ2-1|TRBV3-1/TRBV3-2
CASSQQIPSTSAQKRIYNEQFF
TGTGCCAGCAGCCAACAAATCCCCTCCACTAGCGCCCAGAAGAGGATCTACAATGAGCAGTTCTTC
>.|13|.|TRBJ2-3|TRBV27
CASSPVGADTQYF
TGTGCCAGCAGCCCCGTGGGGGCAGATACGCAGTATTTT
>.|15|.|TRBJ1-1|TRBV3-1/TRBV3-2
CASSQDWGGAPEAFF
TGTGCCAGCAGCCAAGACTGGGGAGGGGCCCCTGAAGCTTTCTTT
>.|15|.|TRBJ1-5|TRBV4-1
CASSQERGGNQPQHF
TGCGCCAGCAGCCAAGAGAGGGGAGGCAATCAGCCCCAGCATTTT
>.|15|.|TRBJ1-3|TRBV18
CASSPGTASGNTIYF
TGTGCCAGCTCACCTGGGACGGCCTCTGGAAACACCATATATTTT
>.|13|TRBD2|TRBJ2-7|TRBV30
CAWRDGGKYEQYF
TGTGCCTGGAGGGACGGGGGGAAGTACGAGCAGTACTTC
>once|15|.|TRBJ2-7|TRBV3-1/TRBV3-2
CASSPSTGDCREQYF
TGTGCCAGCAGCCCATCAACAGGGGACTGTCGCGAGCAGTACTTC
>.|15|TRBD1|TRBJ1-4|TRBV28
CASTLGTAYNEKLFF
TGTGCCAGCACTTTAGGGACAGCTTATAATGAAAAACTGTTTTTT
>.|12|.|TRBJ2-3|TRBV14
CASSPRTDTQYF
TGTGCCAGCAGCCCACGGACAGATACGCAGTATTTT
>few|13|.|TRBJ1-1|TRBV30
CAWSDGLSIEAFF
TGTGCCTGGAGCGACGGCCTTAGTATTGAAGCTTTCTTT
>.|15|.|TRBJ1-4|TRBV30
CAWSRNRATNEKLFF
TGTGCCTGGAGCCGCAACAGGGCAACTAATGAAAAACTGTTTTTT
>.|14|TRBD2|TRBJ2-7|TRBV18
CASSRSGSNYEQYF
TGTGCCAGCTCACGGAGCGGGAGTAACTACGAGCAGTACTTC
>once|13|.|TRBJ1-2|TRBV5-1
CASSLGGNYGYTF
TGCGCCAGCAGCTTGGGGGGGAACTATGGCTACACCTTC
>.|15|TRBD1|TRBJ1-4|TRBV6-5
CATRGTNRLNEKLFF
TGTGCCACCAGGGGGACTAACAGGCTTAATGAAAAACTGTTTTTT
>few|17|.|TRBJ1-5|TRBV28
CASRTGYGSYSNQPQHF
TGTGCCAGCAGAACAGGGTACGGGTCTTATAGCAATCAGCCCCAGCATTTT
>.|15|.|TRBJ1-5|TRBV19
CASTAGDLSNQPQHF
TGTGCCAGTACCGCAGGGGATTTGAGCAATCAGCCCCAGCATTTT
>once|14|.|TRBJ2-5|TRBV9
CASSVSSLRETQYF
TGTGCCAGCAGCGTGAGCAGCTTGAGAGAGACCCAGTACTTC
>.|14|.|TRBJ1-5|TRBV10-1
CASIAGTIYQPQHF
TGCGCCAGCATTGCAGGGACAATTTATCAGCCCCAGCATTTT
>.|14|TRBD1|TRBJ1-1|TRBV6-5
CASSRGQTNTEAFF
TGTGCCAGCAGTAGGGGACAGACGAACACTGAAGCTTTCTTT